This T cell receptor beta chain was sequenced during a study of memory CD4+ T cells and cytomegalovirus serostatus. Study-wide context: Healthy Belgian adult donors included about nine CMV-positive and some 24 CMV-negative people.

Trimming took off 2 bases at V and 2 bases at J, with 7 bases between the two ends. CDR1 is SGHVS, CDR2 FNYEAQ, per germline. The CDR3 length is 14 residues. The sort gate was single viable CD3+CD4+CD8-CD45RO+ cells for memory CD4+ T cells. CMV serostatus came from serum IgG against pp150, pp28, p38, p52. Positive selection with CD4 microbeads enriched total CD4+ T cells. Method: immunoSEQ multiplex PCR; TCRdb's copy keeps in-frame clones and lacks some. This table holds roughly 50,000 clones, approximately 81% found once. This clone was picked up one time. Sequenced material: memory CD4+ T cells from blood. This TCR was recovered from an adult in good health and CMV-seronegative. Some clones in this sample may be carry-over from other donors' samples. The V and J genes are TRBV7-6 and TRBJ1-3; D unclear. CDR3: CASSLYQAGNTIYF. The DNA of the CDR3 is TGTGCCAGCAGCTTATACCAAGCTGGAAACACCATATATTTT.